A selection of T cell receptor beta chains follows, all from one sample in a study of T cell responses to AZD1222 COVID-19 vaccine. The protocol was immunoSEQ multiplex PCR, while the TCRdb copy is restricted to in-frame clones and leaves out a portion. The data hold about 110,000 clones, with more than 75% observed a single time. Here the sequenced sample was peripheral blood, taken 28 days after the second AZD1222 dose. These receptors were taken from an adult who received the AZD1222 COVID-19 vaccine. Both conserved end residues are part of each CDR3. D genes are given only for firm matches. Part of the rows lack a size; the others show once, few, many or a class for expanded clones.

TRBV2	TRBD1	TRBJ1-2	NA	TGTGCCAGCAGTGGGGGACAGGAGGCTGTATACTATGGCTACACCTTC	CASSGGQEAVYYGYTF
TRBV7-2	NA	TRBJ2-7	NA	TGTGCCAGCAGCCCCCATACGGGGTACGAGCAGTACTTC	CASSPHTGYEQYF
TRBV19	TRBD1	TRBJ1-6	NA	TGTGCCAGTAGCCTGGGACAGACGAATTCACCCCTCCACTTT	CASSLGQTNSPLHF
TRBV19	NA	TRBJ2-7	NA	TGTGCCAGTAGTATCCGCCCGGCGGGGACCCTCTACGAGCAGTACTTC	CASSIRPAGTLYEQYF
TRBV4-2	TRBD2	TRBJ2-7	few	TGTGCCAGCAGACCGGAAGGCGGGGGACTATACGAGCAGTACTTC	CASRPEGGGLYEQYF
TRBV20-1	TRBD2	TRBJ2-7	NA	TGCAGTGCGAGTAGCGGGAGAGCATACGAGCAGTACTTC	CSASSGRAYEQYF
TRBV7-9	NA	TRBJ1-1	NA	TGTGCCAGCAGCCCCACGCAGGGGTGGGGCACTGAAGCTTTCTTT	CASSPTQGWGTEAFF
TRBV19	NA	TRBJ2-3	NA	TGTGCCAGTAGTATTTCGGGAGATACGCAGTATTTT	CASSISGDTQYF
TRBV6-2/TRBV6-3	NA	TRBJ1-2	NA	TGTGCCAGCAGTTATAGCGGTATCTACACCTTC	CASSYSGIYTF
TRBV15	NA	TRBJ1-6	NA	TGTGCCACCAGCAGAGACGGGGCAGGGGAAGGATCACCCCTCCACTTT	CATSRDGAGEGSPLHF
TRBV5-1	TRBD2	TRBJ2-2	NA	TGCGCCAGCAGCTTGGGGACTAGATTGGGCACCGGGGAGCTGTTTTTT	CASSLGTRLGTGELFF
TRBV6-5	TRBD1	TRBJ2-7	NA	TGTGCCAGCAGTTACCCGGACAGGGGCGAGCAGTACTTC	CASSYPDRGEQYF
TRBV4-2	TRBD2	TRBJ2-1	NA	TGTGCCAGCAGCCAACCTACCGGGACTAGCGGGAGCAATGAGCAGTTCTTC	CASSQPTGTSGSNEQFF
TRBV9	TRBD1	TRBJ1-2	NA	TGTGCCAGCAGTCCGGGACAGGGGGCAAGATGGGGCTACACCTTC	CASSPGQGARWGYTF
TRBV28	TRBD1	TRBJ1-3	NA	TGTGCCAGCAGTTCCGAGGGACAGCGAAACACCATATATTTT	CASSSEGQRNTIYF
TRBV19	NA	TRBJ2-3	once	TGTGCCAGTAGTATGTTTGGCCGGGACATACAGACAGATACGCAGTATTTT	CASSMFGRDIQTDTQYF
TRBV7-9	TRBD1	TRBJ2-7	NA	TGTGCCAGCAGCTTAGGGGCAGGGGGCTACGAGCAGTACTTC	CASSLGAGGYEQYF
TRBV29-1	NA	TRBJ1-1	NA	TGCAGCGCGCGGGGGGGCTCTGAAGCTTTCTTT	CSARGGSEAFF
TRBV7-2	TRBD1	TRBJ1-6	NA	TGTGCCAGCAGCTCGACAGGGGCCTCCTCACCCCTCCACTTT	CASSSTGASSPLHF
TRBV5-1	TRBD1	TRBJ2-5	NA	TGCGCCAGCAGCTCCACAGGGGTGGAGACCCAGTACTTC	CASSSTGVETQYF
TRBV5-5	NA	TRBJ1-2	NA	TGTGCCAGCAGAAAGTCAGACGACTATGGCTACACCTTC	CASRKSDDYGYTF
TRBV5-4	NA	TRBJ1-2	NA	TGTGCCAGCAGCTTGGCTCGACAGAACTATGGCTACACCTTC	CASSLARQNYGYTF
TRBV30	NA	TRBJ1-2	NA	TGTGCCTGGAGTGTACAGGGACGAAGGGGCTACACCTTC	CAWSVQGRRGYTF
TRBV2	NA	TRBJ2-2	NA	TGTGCCAGCATTAGTGCGAACACCGGGGAGCTGTTTTTT	CASISANTGELFF
TRBV29-1	NA	TRBJ2-2	few	TGCAGCGTTGTGAGCCAGAGAAACACCGGGGAGCTGTTTTTT	CSVVSQRNTGELFF
TRBV9	NA	TRBJ2-3	NA	TGTGCCAGCAGCGTCGCAGGGGGGGGCACGACAGATACGCAGTATTTT	CASSVAGGGTTDTQYF
TRBV25-1	TRBD1	TRBJ1-2	NA	TGTGCCAGCAGTGACCCGGGACAGAACTATGGCTACACCTTC	CASSDPGQNYGYTF
TRBV4-2	TRBD2	TRBJ2-1	NA	TGTGCCAGCAGCCAAGCACTAGCGGGAGCAAAACTGGAGCAGTTCTTC	CASSQALAGAKLEQFF
TRBV19	TRBD1	TRBJ2-3	NA	TGTGCCAGTAGGGAGACAGGGGGCAAGACAGATACGCAGTATTTT	CASRETGGKTDTQYF
TRBV11-3	NA	TRBJ2-5	NA	TGTGCCAGCAGCTTAAGGGCCGAGGGAGAGACCCAGTACTTC	CASSLRAEGETQYF
TRBV11-2	NA	TRBJ1-5	once	TGTGCCAGCAGCTTAGATCTCGGGGTGCAGCCCCAGCATTTT	CASSLDLGVQPQHF
TRBV5-1	NA	TRBJ2-7	NA	TGCGCCAGCAGCTTGGGTACTCTCGACAGTCGTTACATCCCGTACTTC	CASSLGTLDSRYIPYF
TRBV7-2	NA	TRBJ1-5	NA	TGTGCCAGCAGCCTAACGACGGGCAATCAGCCCCAGCATTTT	CASSLTTGNQPQHF
TRBV13	NA	TRBJ2-4	NA	TGTGCCAGCAGCTTAGGGGGGATCAAAAACATTCAGTACTTC	CASSLGGIKNIQYF
TRBV5-4	TRBD1	TRBJ1-1	NA	TGTGCCAGCAGCTTGGGAGGACAGGGTGGCACTGAAGCTTTCTTT	CASSLGGQGGTEAFF
TRBV5-6	TRBD1	TRBJ2-1	NA	TGTGCCAGCAGCATAGGGACAGGGCCCCGCAATGAGCAGTTCTTC	CASSIGTGPRNEQFF
TRBV18	TRBD2	TRBJ2-5	once	TGTGCCAGCTCACCACTTTGGACTAGCGGGGCCTCTAATAAGACCCAGTACTTC	CASSPLWTSGASNKTQYF
TRBV20-1	NA	TRBJ1-2	NA	TGCAGTGCTAGAGCGGGCCGAGACTACACCTTC	CSARAGRDYTF
TRBV28	NA	TRBJ1-1	NA	TGTGCCAGCAGGAACGGAGGGTTTAGGACTGAAGCTTTCTTT	CASRNGGFRTEAFF
TRBV21-1	NA	TRBJ2-1	NA	TGTGCCAGCTGCACTGGGGAGGGGTATGGGTTTTGGAGCTACAATGAGCAGTTCTTC	CASCTGEGYGFWSYNEQFF